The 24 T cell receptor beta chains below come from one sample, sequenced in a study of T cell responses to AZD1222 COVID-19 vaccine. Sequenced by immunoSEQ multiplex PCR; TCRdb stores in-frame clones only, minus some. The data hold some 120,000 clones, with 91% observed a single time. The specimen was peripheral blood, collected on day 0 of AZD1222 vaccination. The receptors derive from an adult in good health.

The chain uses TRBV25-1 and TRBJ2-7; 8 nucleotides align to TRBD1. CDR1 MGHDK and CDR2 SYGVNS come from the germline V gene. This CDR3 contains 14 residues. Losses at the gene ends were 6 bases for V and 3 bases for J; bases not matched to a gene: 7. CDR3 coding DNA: TGTGCCAGCAGGCCGCCGGACAGGGACTACGAGCAGTACTTC. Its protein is CASRPPDRDYEQYF.

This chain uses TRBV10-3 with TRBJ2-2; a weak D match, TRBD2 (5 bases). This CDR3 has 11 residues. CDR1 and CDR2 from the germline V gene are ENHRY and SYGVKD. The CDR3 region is CDRENTGELFF. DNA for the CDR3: TGTGATCGGGAGAACACCGGGGAGCTGTTTTTT.

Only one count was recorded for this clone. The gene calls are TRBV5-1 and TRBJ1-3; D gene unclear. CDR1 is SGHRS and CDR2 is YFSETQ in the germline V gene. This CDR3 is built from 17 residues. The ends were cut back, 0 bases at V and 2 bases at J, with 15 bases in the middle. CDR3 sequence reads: CASSLGAVETAGNTIYF. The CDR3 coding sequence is TGCGCCAGCAGCTTGGGGGCGGTCGAGACGGCTGGAAACACCATATATTTT.

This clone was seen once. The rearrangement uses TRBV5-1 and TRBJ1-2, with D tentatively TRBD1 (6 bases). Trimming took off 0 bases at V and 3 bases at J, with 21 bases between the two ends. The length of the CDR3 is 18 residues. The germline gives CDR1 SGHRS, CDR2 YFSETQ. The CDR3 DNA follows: TGCGCCAGCAGCTTGGGGGCACTTGCGGGGGGCGCTGACTATGGCTACACCTTC. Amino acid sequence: CASSLGALAGGADYGYTF.

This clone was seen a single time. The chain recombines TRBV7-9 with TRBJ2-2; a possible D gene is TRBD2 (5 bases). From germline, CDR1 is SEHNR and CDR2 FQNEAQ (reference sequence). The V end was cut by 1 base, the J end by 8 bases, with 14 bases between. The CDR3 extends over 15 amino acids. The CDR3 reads CASSLVAPQSGELFF. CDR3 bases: TGTGCCAGCAGCTTAGTAGCGCCCCAGTCAGGGGAGCTGTTTTTT.

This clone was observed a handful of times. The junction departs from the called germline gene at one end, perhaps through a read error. CDR3 DNA: TGTGCCACCAGCCCGCACGGGACAGGGGGCGGGATCGAGAATGAGCAGTTCTTC. Encoded protein: CATSPHGTGGGIENEQFF. The chain carries TRBV5-5 and TRBJ2-1; 12 bases agree with TRBD1. The CDR3 consists of 18 residues. The V gene's germline CDR1 is SGHKS and CDR2 YYEKEE (reference sequence).

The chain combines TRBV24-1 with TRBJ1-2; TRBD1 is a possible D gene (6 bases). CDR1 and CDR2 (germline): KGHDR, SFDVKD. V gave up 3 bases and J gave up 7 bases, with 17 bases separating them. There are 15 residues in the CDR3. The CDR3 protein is CATSDSRAGAPGYTF. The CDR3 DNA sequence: TGTGCCACCAGTGATAGCAGGGCAGGGGCGCCTGGCTACACCTTC.

CDR3 sequence (DNA): TGCAGCGTTGACACGGGACAGGGGGCTTGGGTCGCAGATACGCAGTATTTT. Its protein product is CSVDTGQGAWVADTQYF. The rearrangement joins TRBV29-1 to TRBJ2-3, with TRBD1 identical over 12 bases. This CDR3 is built from 17 residues. CDR1 is SQVTM, CDR2 ANQGSEA, per germline. Trimming at V came to 3 bases and at J to 4 bases, leaving 11 bases not matched to a gene.

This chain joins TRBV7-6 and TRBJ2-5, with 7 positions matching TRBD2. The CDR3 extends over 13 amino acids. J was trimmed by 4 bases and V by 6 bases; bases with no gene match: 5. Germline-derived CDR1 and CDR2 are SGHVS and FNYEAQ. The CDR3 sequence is CASSMRETETQYF. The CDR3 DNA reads TGTGCCAGCAGTATGCGGGAGACAGAGACCCAGTACTTC.

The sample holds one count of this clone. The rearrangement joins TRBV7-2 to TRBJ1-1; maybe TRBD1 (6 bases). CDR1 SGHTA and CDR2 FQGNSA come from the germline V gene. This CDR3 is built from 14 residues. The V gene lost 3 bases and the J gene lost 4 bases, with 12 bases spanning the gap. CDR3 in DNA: TGTGCCAGCAGCTTCACACAGGGTCGCACTGAAGCTTTCTTT. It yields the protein CASSFTQGRTEAFF.

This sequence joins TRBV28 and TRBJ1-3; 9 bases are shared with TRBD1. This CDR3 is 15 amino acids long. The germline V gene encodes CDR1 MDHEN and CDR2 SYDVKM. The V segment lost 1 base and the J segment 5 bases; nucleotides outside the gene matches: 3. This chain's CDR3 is CASSLSGQGRNTIYF. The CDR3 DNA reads TGTGCCAGCAGTTTATCGGGACAGGGAAGAAACACCATATATTTT. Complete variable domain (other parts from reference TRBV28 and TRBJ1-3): DVKVTQSSRYLVKRTGEKVFLECVQDMDHENMFWYRQDPGLGLRLIYFSYDVKMKEKGDIPEGYSVSREKKERFSLILESASTNQTSMYLCASSLSGQGRNTIYFGEGSWLTVV.

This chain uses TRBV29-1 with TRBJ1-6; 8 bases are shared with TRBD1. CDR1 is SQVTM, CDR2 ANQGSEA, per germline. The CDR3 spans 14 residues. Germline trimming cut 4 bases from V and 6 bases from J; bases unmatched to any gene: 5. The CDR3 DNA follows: TGCAGCGTTGCCCCAGGGGGCCGTAATTCACCCCTCCACTTT. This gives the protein CSVAPGGRNSPLHF.

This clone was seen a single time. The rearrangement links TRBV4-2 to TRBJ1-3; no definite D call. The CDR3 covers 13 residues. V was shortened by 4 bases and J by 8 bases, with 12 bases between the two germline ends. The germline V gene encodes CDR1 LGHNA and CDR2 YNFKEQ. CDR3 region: CASSLTERDTIYF. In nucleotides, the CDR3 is TGTGCCAGCAGCCTGACCGAAAGAGACACCATATATTTT.

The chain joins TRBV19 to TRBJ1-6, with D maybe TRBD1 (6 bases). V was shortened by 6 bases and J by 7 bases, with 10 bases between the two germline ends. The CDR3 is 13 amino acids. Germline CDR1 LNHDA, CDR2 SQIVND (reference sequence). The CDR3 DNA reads TGTGCCAGTAGCGACAGGACCAATTCACCCCTCCACTTT. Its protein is CASSDRTNSPLHF.

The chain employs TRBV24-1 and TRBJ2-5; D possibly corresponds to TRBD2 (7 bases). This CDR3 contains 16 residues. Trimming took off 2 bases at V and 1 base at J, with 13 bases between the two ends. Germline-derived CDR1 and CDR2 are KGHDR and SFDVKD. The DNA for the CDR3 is TGTGCCACCAGTGATTCACGAGGGGGGGTCCAAGAGACCCAGTACTTC. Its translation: CATSDSRGGVQETQYF.

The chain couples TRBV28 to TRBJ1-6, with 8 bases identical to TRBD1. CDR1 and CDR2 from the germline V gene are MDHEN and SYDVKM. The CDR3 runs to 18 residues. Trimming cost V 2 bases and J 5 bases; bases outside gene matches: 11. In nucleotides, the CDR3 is TGTGCCAGCAGTTTAGGACAGGGCGGGGGCTCGAATAATTCACCCCTCCACTTT. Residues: CASSLGQGGGSNNSPLHF.

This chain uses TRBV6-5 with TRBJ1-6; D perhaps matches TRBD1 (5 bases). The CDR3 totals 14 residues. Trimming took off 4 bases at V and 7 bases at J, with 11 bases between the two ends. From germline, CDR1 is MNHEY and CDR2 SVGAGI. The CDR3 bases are TGTGCCAGCAGTTCACCGGGGCTAAATTCACCCCTCCACTTT. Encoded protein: CASSSPGLNSPLHF.

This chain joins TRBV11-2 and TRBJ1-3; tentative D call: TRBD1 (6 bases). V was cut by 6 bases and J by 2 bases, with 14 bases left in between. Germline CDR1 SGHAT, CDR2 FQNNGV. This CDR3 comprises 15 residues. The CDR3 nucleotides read TGTGCCAGCAGTAGAGTGGGGGACACTGGAAACACCATATATTTT. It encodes CASSRVGDTGNTIYF.

CDR3 in amino acids: CASSQTEETQYF. The CDR3 DNA is TGTGCCAGCAGTCAGACGGAGGAGACCCAGTACTTC. V is TRBV9 and J is TRBJ2-5, with D unclear. The CDR3 consists of 12 residues. Looked up from germline, CDR1 is SGDLS and CDR2 is YYNGEE. V lost 5 bases and J 5 bases, leaving 10 bases between the germline ends.

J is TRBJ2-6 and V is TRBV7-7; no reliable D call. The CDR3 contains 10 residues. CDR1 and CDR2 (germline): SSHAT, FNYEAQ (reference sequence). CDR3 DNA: TGTGCTACCGGGGCCAACGTCCTGACTTTC. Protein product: CATGANVLTF.

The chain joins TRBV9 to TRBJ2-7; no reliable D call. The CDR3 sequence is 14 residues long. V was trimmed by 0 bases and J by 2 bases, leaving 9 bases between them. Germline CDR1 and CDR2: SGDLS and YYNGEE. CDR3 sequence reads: CASSVDPSAYEQYF. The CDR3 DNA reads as TGTGCCAGCAGCGTAGATCCCTCGGCCTACGAGCAGTACTTC.

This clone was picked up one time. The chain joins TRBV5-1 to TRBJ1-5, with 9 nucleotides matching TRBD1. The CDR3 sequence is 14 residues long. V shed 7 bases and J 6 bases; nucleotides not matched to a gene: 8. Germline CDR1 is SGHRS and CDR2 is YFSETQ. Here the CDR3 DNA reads TGCGCCAGCTGGGAGACAGGGGGAATTCAGCCCCAGCATTTT. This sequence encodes CASWETGGIQPQHF.

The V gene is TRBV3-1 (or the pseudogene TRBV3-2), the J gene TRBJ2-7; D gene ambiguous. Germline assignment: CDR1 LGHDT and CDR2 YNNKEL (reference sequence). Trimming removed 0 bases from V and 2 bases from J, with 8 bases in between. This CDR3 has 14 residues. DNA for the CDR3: TGTGCCAGCAGCCAAGAGACGGTGGCCTACGAGCAGTACTTC. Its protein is CASSQETVAYEQYF.

The CDR3 nucleotides read TGCGCCAGCAGCTTCGGCAGAGCCTTAAACACCGGGGAGCTGTTTTTT. Amino acids: CASSFGRALNTGELFF. This chain connects TRBV5-1 to TRBJ2-2; D ambiguous. CDR1 SGHRS and CDR2 YFSETQ come from the germline V gene. Trimming cost V 2 bases and J 2 bases, with 13 bases left between them. The CDR3 contains 16 residues.